This T cell receptor (beta chain) was identified in a study of T cells in Graves' hyperthyroidism and ophthalmopathy. This CDR3 is 13 amino acids long. Trimming removed 4 bases at V and 11 bases at J, with 14 bases between. Germline loops: CDR1 LGHNA, CDR2 YSLEER. RNA transcripts provided the source from which TCR beta CDR3 regions were amplified. In the first-round RT-PCR of the TCR CDR3, the HTBI primer set was used. TCRdb re-analysed the multiplex PCR reads in MiXCR, keeping a single row per CDR3 protein. The data hold a few hundred thousand distinct CDR3 sequences, with around 15% observed a single time.

V is TRBV4-3 and J is TRBJ1-4, with D perhaps TRBD1 (6 bases). Material: blood. The source is a woman in her twenties or thirties with Graves' ophthalmopathy. Written as DNA, the CDR3 is TGCGCCAGCAGCCCAGGGGCTTGGGAGAAACTGTTTTTT. It specifies CASSPGAWEKLFF.